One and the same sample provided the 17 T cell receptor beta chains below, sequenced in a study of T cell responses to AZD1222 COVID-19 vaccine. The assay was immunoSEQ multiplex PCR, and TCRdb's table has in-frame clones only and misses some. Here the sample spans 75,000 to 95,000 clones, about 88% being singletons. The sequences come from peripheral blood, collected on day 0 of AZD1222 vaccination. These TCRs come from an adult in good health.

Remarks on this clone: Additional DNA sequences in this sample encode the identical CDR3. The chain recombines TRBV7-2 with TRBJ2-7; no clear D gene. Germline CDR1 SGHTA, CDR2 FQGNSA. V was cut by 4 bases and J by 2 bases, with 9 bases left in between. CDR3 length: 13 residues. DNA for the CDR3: TGTGCCAGCAGCTCTCGTAGGGCCTACGAGCAGTACTTC. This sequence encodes CASSSRRAYEQYF.

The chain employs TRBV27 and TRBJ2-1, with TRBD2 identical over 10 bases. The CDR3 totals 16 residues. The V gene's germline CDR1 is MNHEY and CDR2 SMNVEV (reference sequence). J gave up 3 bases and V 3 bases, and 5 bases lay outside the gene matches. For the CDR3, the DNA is TGTGCCAGCAGTTTCTCTAGCGGGGGAAACTACAATGAGCAGTTCTTC. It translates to CASSFSSGGNYNEQFF.

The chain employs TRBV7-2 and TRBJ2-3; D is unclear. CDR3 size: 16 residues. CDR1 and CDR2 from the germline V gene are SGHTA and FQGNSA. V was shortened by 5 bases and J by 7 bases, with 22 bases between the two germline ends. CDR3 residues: CASSPNPRTASNTQYF. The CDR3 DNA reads TGTGCCAGCAGCCCAAACCCCCGGACCGCCTCTAATACGCAGTATTTT.

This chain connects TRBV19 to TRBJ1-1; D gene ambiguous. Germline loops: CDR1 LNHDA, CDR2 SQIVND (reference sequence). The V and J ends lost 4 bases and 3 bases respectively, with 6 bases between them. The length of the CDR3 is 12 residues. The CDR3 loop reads CASSRDYTEAFF. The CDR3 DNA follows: TGTGCCAGTAGTAGAGACTACACTGAAGCTTTCTTT.

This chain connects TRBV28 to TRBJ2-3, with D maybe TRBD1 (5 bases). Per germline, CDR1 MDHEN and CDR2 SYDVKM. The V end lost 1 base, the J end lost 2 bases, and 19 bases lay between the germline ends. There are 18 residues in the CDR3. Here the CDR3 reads CASSLSPGLGATTDTQYF. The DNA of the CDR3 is TGTGCCAGCAGTTTATCGCCGGGCTTAGGGGCCACCACAGATACGCAGTATTTT.

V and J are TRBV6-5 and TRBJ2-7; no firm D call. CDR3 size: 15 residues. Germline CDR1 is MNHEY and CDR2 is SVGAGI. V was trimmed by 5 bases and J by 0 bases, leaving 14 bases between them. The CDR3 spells CASSTDPYSSYEQYF. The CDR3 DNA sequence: TGTGCCAGCAGTACAGACCCGTACAGCTCCTACGAGCAGTACTTC.

The chain's CDR3 is CASSYSILAGDTDTQYF. CDR3 sequence (DNA): TGTGCCAGCAGTTACTCGATTCTAGCGGGAGACACAGATACGCAGTATTTT. V is TRBV6-2 or TRBV6-3 and J is TRBJ2-3; TRBD2 agrees at 10 bases. V was pared by 0 bases and J by 2 bases, with 5 bases of the junction left unmatched. This CDR3 is built from 17 residues. Germline values: CDR1 MNHEY, CDR2 SVGEGT.

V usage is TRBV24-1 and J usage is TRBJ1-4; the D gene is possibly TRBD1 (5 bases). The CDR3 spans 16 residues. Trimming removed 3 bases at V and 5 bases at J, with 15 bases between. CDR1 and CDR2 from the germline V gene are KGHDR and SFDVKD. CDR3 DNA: TGTGCCACCAGTGATCCCCGAAGGGGAGGGAATGAAAAACTGTTTTTT. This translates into CATSDPRRGGNEKLFF.

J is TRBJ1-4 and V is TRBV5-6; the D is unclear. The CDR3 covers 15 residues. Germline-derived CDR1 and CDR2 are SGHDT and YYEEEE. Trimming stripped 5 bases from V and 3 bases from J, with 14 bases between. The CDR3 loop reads CASSSSRAANEKLFF. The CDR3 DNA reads TGTGCCAGCAGTTCGAGTCGGGCAGCTAATGAAAAACTGTTTTTT.

The CDR3 DNA sequence: TGTGCCAGCAGCCTCGGGGACAGGGTGGGCATTCAGTACTTC. Its translation: CASSLGDRVGIQYF. The chain combines TRBV3-1 (or the pseudogene TRBV3-2) with TRBJ2-4; TRBD1 matches at 9 bases. V dropped 4 bases and J dropped 9; count of bases not matched to a gene: 7. Germline CDR1 reads LGHDT; CDR2 reads YNNKEL (reference sequence). The CDR3 runs to 14 residues.

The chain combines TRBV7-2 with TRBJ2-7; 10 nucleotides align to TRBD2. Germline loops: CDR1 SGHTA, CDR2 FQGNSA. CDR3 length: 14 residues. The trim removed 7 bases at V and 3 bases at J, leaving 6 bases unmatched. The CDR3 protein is CASNIAGGGYEQYF. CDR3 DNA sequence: TGTGCCAGCAACATAGCGGGAGGAGGCTACGAGCAGTACTTC.

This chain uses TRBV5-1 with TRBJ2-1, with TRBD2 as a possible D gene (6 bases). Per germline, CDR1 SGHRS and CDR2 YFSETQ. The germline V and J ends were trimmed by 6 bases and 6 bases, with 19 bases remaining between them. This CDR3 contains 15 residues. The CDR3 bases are TGCGCCAGCACTGCCCCCGGAGGGGTGGGCAATGAGCAGTTCTTC. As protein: CASTAPGGVGNEQFF.

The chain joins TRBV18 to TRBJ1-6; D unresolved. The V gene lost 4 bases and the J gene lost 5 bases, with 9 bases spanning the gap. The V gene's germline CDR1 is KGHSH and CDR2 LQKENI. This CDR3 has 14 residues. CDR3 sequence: CASSQWTDNSPLHF. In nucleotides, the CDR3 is TGTGCCAGCTCACAATGGACGGATAATTCACCCCTCCACTTT.

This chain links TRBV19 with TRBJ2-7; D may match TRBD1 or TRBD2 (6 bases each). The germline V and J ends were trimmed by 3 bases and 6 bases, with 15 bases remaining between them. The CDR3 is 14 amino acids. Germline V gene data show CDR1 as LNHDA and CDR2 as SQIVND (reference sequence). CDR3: CASSIRDRGLEQYF. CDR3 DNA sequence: TGTGCCAGTAGTATTAGGGACCGGGGGCTCGAGCAGTACTTC.

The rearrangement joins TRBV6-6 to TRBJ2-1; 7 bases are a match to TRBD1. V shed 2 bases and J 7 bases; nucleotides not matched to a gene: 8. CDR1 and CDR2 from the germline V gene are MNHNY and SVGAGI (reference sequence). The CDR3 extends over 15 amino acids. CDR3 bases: TGTGCCAGCAGTTACCAACAGGGGATTTGGAATGAGCAGTTCTTC. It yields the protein CASSYQQGIWNEQFF.

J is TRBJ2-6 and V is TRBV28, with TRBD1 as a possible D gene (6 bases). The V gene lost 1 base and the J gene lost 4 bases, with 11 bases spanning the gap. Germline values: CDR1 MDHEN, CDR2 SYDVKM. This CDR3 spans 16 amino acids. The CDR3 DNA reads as TGTGCCAGCAGTTTATCCTCAGGGGCCGGGGCCAACGTCCTGACTTTC. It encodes CASSLSSGAGANVLTF.

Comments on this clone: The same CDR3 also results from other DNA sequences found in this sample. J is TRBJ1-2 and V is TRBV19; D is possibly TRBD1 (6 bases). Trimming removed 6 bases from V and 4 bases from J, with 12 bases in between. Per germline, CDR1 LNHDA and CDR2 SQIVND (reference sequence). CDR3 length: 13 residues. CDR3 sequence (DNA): TGTGCCAGTAGCCCCCAGGGGTTCTATGGCTACACCTTC. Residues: CASSPQGFYGYTF.